One sample yielded the 7 T cell receptor beta chains listed below, sequenced in a study of blood T cell repertoires in COVID-19. Sequencing used immunoSEQ multiplex PCR; TCRdb keeps in-frame clones, though not all of them. The sample lists approximately 260,000 clones, approximately 91% occurring once. Sample: peripheral blood. Receptors originate from a man between 45 and 60 years old with acute or convalescent COVID-19.

The rearrangement uses TRBV5-1 and TRBJ1-1, with TRBD1 as a possible D gene (6 bases). With 9 bases removed from V and 5 bases from J, the gap between germline ends came to 20 bases. Germline lookup yields CDR1 SGHRS and CDR2 YFSETQ. There are 14 residues in the CDR3. This CDR3 reads CATKPAGEGTEAFF. In DNA, the CDR3 is TGCGCCACCAAACCCGCAGGGGAAGGGACTGAAGCTTTCTTT.

The genes are TRBV10-2 and TRBJ1-1; D is unresolved. This CDR3 is 13 amino acids long. Germline V gene lookup returns CDR1 WSHSY and CDR2 SAAADI. Trimming cost V 4 bases and J 3 bases, with 9 bases left between them. The CDR3 sequence: CASSGDTDTEAFF. The CDR3 DNA reads TGCGCCAGCAGTGGCGACACCGACACTGAAGCTTTCTTT.

This sequence joins TRBV4-1 and TRBJ1-2; TRBD1 agrees at 7 bases. J lost 8 bases, V lost 0 bases, and 3 bases had no gene match. Germline V gives CDR1 MGHRA, CDR2 YSYEKL. CDR3 length equals 13 residues. The CDR3 reads CASSQETGRGYTF. Here the CDR3 DNA reads TGCGCCAGCAGCCAAGAGACAGGGAGGGGCTACACCTTC.

The chain uses TRBV15 and TRBJ1-3; 7 nucleotides line up with TRBD1. After removal of 4 bases from V and 3 bases from J, the junction contained 9 bases not matched to a gene. Per germline, CDR1 LNHNV and CDR2 YYDKDF (reference sequence). This CDR3 region has 16 residues. The CDR3 is CATSTNRGSIGNTIYF. CDR3 sequence (DNA): TGTGCCACCAGCACCAACAGGGGTAGTATTGGAAACACCATATATTTT.

The chain has TRBV6-1 and TRBJ2-1; D is uncertain. The CDR3 is made up of 11 amino acids. Germline loops: CDR1 MNHNS, CDR2 SASEGT. V was trimmed by 1 base and J by 12 bases, leaving 7 bases between them. CDR3 DNA: TGTGCCAGCAGTGAAGTTCCTTTGCAGTTCTTC. This sequence encodes CASSEVPLQFF.

The chain uses TRBV7-6 and TRBJ1-5; no reliable D call. The CDR3 spans 14 residues. V lost 4 bases and J 4 bases, leaving 11 bases between the germline ends. Per the germline V gene, CDR1 is SGHVS and CDR2 is FNYEAQ. CDR3 sequence reads: CASSSSSGNQPQHF. CDR3 coding DNA: TGTGCCAGCAGCTCTAGTTCGGGAAATCAGCCCCAGCATTTT.

The V and J genes are TRBV6-6 and TRBJ1-2; 7 bases match TRBD1. After removal of 6 bases from V and 7 bases from J, the junction contained 11 bases not matched to a gene. CDR1 MNHNY and CDR2 SVGAGI come from the germline V gene (reference sequence). CDR3 length: 14 residues. CDR3 region: CASRRSTGEGGYTF. In DNA form, the CDR3 reads TGTGCCAGCAGACGCTCAACAGGGGAAGGTGGCTACACCTTC.